Below are 3 T cell receptor beta chains sequenced from a single sample in a study of T cell responses to AZD1222 COVID-19 vaccine. Produced via immunoSEQ multiplex PCR; TCRdb's table is partial and in-frame only. The repertoire has roughly 190,000 clones, approximately 90% of them found once; the top ten carry 3.5% to 4%. The sample was peripheral blood, taken 28 days after the second dose of the MenACWY control vaccine. Receptors were obtained from an adult who received the MenACWY meningococcal vaccine as a control.

The CDR3 here is CASSLQGGTEAFF. The CDR3 DNA is TGTGCCAGCAGCTTACAGGGAGGCACTGAAGCTTTCTTT. The chain couples TRBV7-9 to TRBJ1-1; D may be TRBD1 (5 bases). V shed 2 bases and J shed 4 bases, with 8 bases lying between them. Germline CDR1 and CDR2: SEHNR and FQNEAQ (reference sequence). The CDR3 runs to 13 residues. The variable domain in full, completed from reference TRBV7-9 and TRBJ1-1, reads DTGVSQNPRHKITKRGQNVTFRCDPISEHNRLYWYRQTLGQGPEFLTYFQNEAQLEKSRLLSDRFSAERPKGSFSTLEIQRTEQGDSAMYLCASSLQGGTEAFFGQGTRLTVV.

V and J are TRBV28 and TRBJ1-5; 9 bases fit TRBD1. The germline CDR1 and CDR2 sequences are MDHEN and SYDVKM. This CDR3 is built from 15 residues. V lost 6 bases to trimming and J lost 3 bases; unmatched junction nucleotides: 6. In DNA form, the CDR3 reads TGTGCCAGCAGGCCCACAGGGGGCTCCAATCAGCCCCAGCATTTT. Translation: CASRPTGGSNQPQHF.

The rearrangement joins TRBV6-9 to TRBJ1-4, with TRBD1 matching over 7 bases. Per the germline V gene, CDR1 is MNHGY and CDR2 is SVAAGI. The CDR3 consists of 15 residues. The ends lost 6 bases at V and 5 bases at J; junction bases unmatched: 9. The CDR3 protein is CASSPKGQTNEKLFF. Here the CDR3 DNA reads TGTGCCAGCAGCCCGAAGGGACAGACAAATGAAAAACTGTTTTTT.